This T cell receptor (beta chain) was sequenced during a study of PD-L1 blockade in urothelial cancer. Study-wide context: Men with urothelial cancer arising in the bladder made up most of the roughly 30 patients.

Spiked synthetic TCR analogs estimated absolute template abundance per PCR. This table comes from immunoSEQ multiplex PCR, and its TCRdb copy is limited to in-frame clones, with some not included. Among 20,000 to 25,000 clones listed, roughly 84% were seen once. General study findings and limits: Having blood TCR clonality under the median before treatment predicted better survival. It was durable-benefit patients whose tumor-associated blood clones expanded more at 3 weeks.

Time point given: peripheral blood 6 weeks after treatment start. On this clone: Its target is not known.

The CDR3 has 15 amino acids. V lost 3 bases to trimming and J lost 2 bases, with 11 bases between them. Germline V gene sequence: CDR1 MRHNA, CDR2 SNTAGT. The receptor was isolated from a man aged 70-80 years with urothelial cancer. V gene TRBV6-4 combines with J gene TRBJ2-1; the D gene is possibly TRBD1 (5 bases). The sequencing used PBMCs, collected around atezolizumab (anti-PD-L1) treatment. The CDR3 nucleotides read TGTGCCAGCAGTGAAGGGGCGGCCGCCTACAATGAGCAGTTCTTC. This gives the protein CASSEGAAAYNEQFF.